What follows are 25 T cell receptor beta chains derived from one specimen sequenced in a study of shared clonotypes between healthy human individuals. Clones were sequenced by immunoSEQ multiplex PCR, and TCRdb holds only the in-frame ones, with some missing. The sample lists about 2.4 million clones, over 85% occurring once. Sequencing input: naive CD4+ T cells sorted from blood. Subset indicated: CD45RA+ positively selected. These receptors originate from a man younger than 35 in good health.

V usage is TRBV4-2 and J usage is TRBJ1-1, with a tentative D call TRBD1 (6 bases). The V gene lost 1 base and the J gene lost 3 bases, with 12 bases spanning the gap. CDR1 is LGHNA and CDR2 is YNFKEQ in the germline V gene. There are 15 residues in the CDR3. This chain's CDR3 is CASSQGGGLDTEAFF. DNA of the CDR3: TGTGCCAGCAGCCAAGGAGGGGGGCTCGACACTGAAGCTTTCTTT.

V gene TRBV27 combines with J gene TRBJ2-7; the D gene is possibly TRBD1 (6 bases). CDR3 length equals 15 residues. CDR1 MNHEY and CDR2 SMNVEV come from the germline V gene (reference sequence). Trimming stripped 7 bases from V and 5 bases from J, with 21 bases between. The CDR3 reads CASTHLTGKRNEQYF. In nucleotides, the CDR3 is TGTGCCAGCACCCACTTAACAGGGAAGAGGAACGAGCAGTACTTC.

This clone showed up just a few times. The gene calls are TRBV11-2 and TRBJ2-2, with 9 positions matching TRBD1. Germline V CDR1 and CDR2: SGHAT, FQNNGV. CDR3 length: 14 amino acids. With 5 bases clipped from V and 5 bases from J, the junction kept 3 bases outside the gene matches. The CDR3 DNA reads as TGTGCCAGCAGCCACAGGGGGCGGACCGGGGAGCTGTTTTTT. It specifies CASSHRGRTGELFF.

The CDR3: CASSIVALAGGRFF. Here the CDR3 DNA reads TGTGCCAGTAGTATAGTGGCGTTGGCGGGGGGGCGGTTCTTC. V is TRBV19 and J is TRBJ2-1, with 9 bases aligning to TRBD2. V lost 1 base to trimming and J lost 15 bases; unmatched junction nucleotides: 10. Germline lookup yields CDR1 LNHDA and CDR2 SQIVND (reference sequence). The length of the CDR3 is 14 residues.

The chain carries TRBV2 and TRBJ2-1; tentatively, D is TRBD2 (5 bases). This CDR3 has 13 residues. Germline CDR1 and CDR2: SNHLY and FYNNEI. V gave up 8 bases and J gave up 11 bases, with 19 bases separating them. In DNA, the CDR3 is TGTGCCAGCCACCTGAGGGAAGGTCAAAAGCAGTTCTTC. This translates into CASHLREGQKQFF.

The V and J genes are TRBV11-2 and TRBJ1-1; D remains unclear. V was trimmed by 1 base and J by 2 bases, leaving 11 bases between them. The CDR3 consists of 15 residues. CDR1 and CDR2 (germline): SGHAT, FQNNGV. For the CDR3, the DNA is TGTGCCAGCAGCTTAGTTTTTGGGAAAAACACTGAAGCTTTCTTT. It yields the protein CASSLVFGKNTEAFF.

The chain recombines TRBV7-8 with TRBJ1-1, with D perhaps matching TRBD1 (5 bases). Trimming shortened V by 1 base and J by 0 bases, and 15 bases separated the two germline ends. The CDR3 sequence is 17 residues long. Per germline, CDR1 SGHVS and CDR2 FQNEAQ. The CDR3 sequence: CASSLVQGRYMNTEAFF. In DNA form, the CDR3 reads TGTGCCAGCAGCTTAGTTCAGGGCAGGTACATGAACACTGAAGCTTTCTTT.

CDR3 sequence reads: CASSPSTSGGVAATQYF. Here the CDR3 DNA reads TGTGCCAGCAGCCCCTCGACTAGCGGGGGGGTAGCGGCTACGCAGTATTTT. The genes are TRBV5-4 and TRBJ2-3, with 14 bases that match TRBD2. Trimming at V came to 4 bases and at J to 8 bases, leaving 12 bases not matched to a gene. Germline CDR1 and CDR2: SGHNT and YYREEE (reference sequence). The CDR3 is made up of 17 amino acids.

The chain has TRBV11-2 and TRBJ2-4, with D uncertain. Germline-derived CDR1 and CDR2 are SGHAT and FQNNGV. The CDR3 runs 16 residues. Trimming left V 0 bases short and J 7 bases short, with 16 bases between. CDR3 protein: CASSLDFTWGGNIQYF. CDR3 coding DNA: TGTGCCAGCAGCTTAGATTTTACTTGGGGTGGGAACATTCAGTACTTC.

V is TRBV6-5 and J is TRBJ1-4; no clear D. This CDR3 is built from 13 residues. Germline CDR1 MNHEY, CDR2 SVGAGI. V lost 0 bases, J lost 8 bases, and 7 bases lay in between. CDR3 region: CASSYSMGEKLFF. CDR3 DNA: TGTGCCAGCAGTTACTCGATGGGGGAAAAACTGTTTTTT.

This clone was recorded only once. The chain uses TRBV4-1 and TRBJ2-2; 7 bases map to TRBD2. J gave up 5 bases and V 2 bases, and 8 bases lay outside the gene matches. CDR1 is MGHRA, CDR2 YSYEKL, per germline. The CDR3 totals 16 residues. CDR3 sequence: CASSQYGGKGTGELFF. The CDR3, as DNA: TGCGCCAGCAGCCAATACGGGGGGAAGGGAACCGGGGAGCTGTTTTTT.

The V and J genes are TRBV27 and TRBJ1-2; 10 bases agree with TRBD1. The CDR3 is 16 residues long. Germline values: CDR1 MNHEY, CDR2 SMNVEV (reference sequence). V gave up 6 bases and J gave up 2 bases; unmatched junction bases: 9. CDR3 sequence: CASRPLPGQGNYGYTF. CDR3 bases: TGTGCCAGCAGGCCACTCCCGGGACAGGGGAACTATGGCTACACCTTC.

The genes are TRBV6-5 and TRBJ1-5; weak D call: TRBD1 (6 bases). Germline V gives CDR1 MNHEY, CDR2 SVGAGI. Trimming pared 7 bases from V and 2 bases from J, leaving 15 bases between. CDR3 length equals 15 residues. CDR3 DNA: TGTGCCAGCATGTCGGGGGCCGGGGGCAATCAGCCCCAGCATTTT. Protein product: CASMSGAGGNQPQHF.

This chain joins TRBV5-1 and TRBJ2-7; D gene unclear. This CDR3 comprises 14 residues. Looked up from germline, CDR1 is SGHRS and CDR2 is YFSETQ. The V end was cut by 0 bases, the J end by 0 bases, with 7 bases between. CDR3 loop: CASSLDLASYEQYF. The CDR3 coding sequence is TGCGCCAGCAGCTTGGATCTGGCCTCCTACGAGCAGTACTTC.

The chain has TRBV18 and TRBJ2-6; D is unclear. CDR1 is KGHSH, CDR2 LQKENI, per germline. The ends were cut back, 5 bases at V and 1 base at J, with 3 bases in the middle. The CDR3 runs to 13 residues. CDR3 DNA: TGTGCCAGCTCAAAGTCTGGGGCCAACGTCCTGACTTTC. Amino acids: CASSKSGANVLTF.

This clone has only a few counts. Other DNA sequences within the sample encode an identical CDR3. The rearrangement links TRBV30 to TRBJ1-5, with D uncertain. CDR1 and CDR2 from the germline V gene are GTSNPN and SVGIG (reference sequence). V was clipped by 3 bases and J by 0 bases, with 6 bases between them. This CDR3 is built from 13 residues. The CDR3: CAWSMNSNQPQHF. CDR3 coding DNA: TGTGCCTGGAGCATGAATAGCAATCAGCCCCAGCATTTT. The full variable domain, in which reference TRBV30 and TRBJ1-5 provide the parts outside the CDR3, is SQTIHQWPATLVQPVGSPLSLECTVEGTSNPNLYWYRQAAGRGLQLLFYSVGIGQISSEVPQNLSASRPQDRQFILSSKKLLLSDSGFYLCAWSMNSNQPQHFGDGTRLSIL.

Turning to this clone: Within the sample, other DNA sequences also encode this same CDR3. The chain employs TRBV14 and TRBJ1-2; D not certain. CDR3 length equals 14 residues. The germline V gene encodes CDR1 SGHDN and CDR2 FVKESK. V lost 0 bases and J lost 0, with 5 bases in between. The chain's CDR3 is CASSQDPTNYGYTF. Written as DNA, the CDR3 is TGTGCCAGCAGCCAAGATCCAACTAACTATGGCTACACCTTC.

The chain couples TRBV6-5 to TRBJ2-7; the D is unclear. V lost 2 bases, J lost 2 bases, and 13 bases lay in between. Looked up from germline, CDR1 is MNHEY and CDR2 is SVGAGI. The CDR3 extends over 15 amino acids. CDR3 coding DNA: TGTGCCAGCAGTTACGAGGCAGGCCAAACCTACGAGCAGTACTTC. Translated, it gives CASSYEAGQTYEQYF.

The chain is built from TRBV18 and TRBJ1-6, with D unresolved. The ends were cut back, 3 bases at V and 0 bases at J, with 9 bases in the middle. Germline V gene sequence: CDR1 KGHSH, CDR2 LQKENI. The CDR3 covers 16 residues. The CDR3 DNA sequence: TGTGCCAGCTCACCGTCGACGAGCTCCTATAATTCACCCCTCCACTTT. Amino acids: CASSPSTSSYNSPLHF.

The J gene is TRBJ2-3, the V gene TRBV6-1; D gene unclear. The CDR3 is 15 residues long. Germline values: CDR1 MNHNS, CDR2 SASEGT. Trimming shortened V by 7 bases and J by 0 bases, and 14 bases separated the two germline ends. This chain's CDR3 is CASTIGKTSTDTQYF. The CDR3 nucleotides are TGTGCCAGCACCATCGGAAAAACTAGCACAGATACGCAGTATTTT.

The rearrangement joins TRBV6-6 to TRBJ2-1; D gene uncertain. Germline CDR1 is MNHNY and CDR2 is SVGAGI (reference sequence). CDR3 length equals 11 residues. Trimming shortened V by 3 bases and J by 15 bases, and 12 bases separated the two germline ends. CDR3 nucleotides: TGTGCCAGCAGTTATATAGGGAATCCGTTCTTC. Translated, it gives CASSYIGNPFF.

The V call is TRBV5-1, the J call TRBJ1-1, with 9 bases lining up with TRBD1. CDR1 and CDR2 from the germline V gene are SGHRS and YFSETQ. The CDR3 extends over 16 amino acids. The junction had 8 bases not matched to a gene; V was cut back by 3 bases and J by 2 bases. CDR3: CASSSFGTGKNTEAFF. CDR3 bases: TGCGCCAGCAGCTCGTTCGGGACAGGGAAAAACACTGAAGCTTTCTTT.

This chain connects TRBV19 to TRBJ1-3; 7 nucleotides match TRBD1. J gave up 0 bases and V 3 bases, and 14 bases lay outside the gene matches. The germline V gene encodes CDR1 LNHDA and CDR2 SQIVND (reference sequence). This CDR3 is built from 19 residues. The CDR3 here is CASSIPSGTVFFSGNTIYF. As DNA, the CDR3 is TGTGCCAGTAGTATCCCCTCCGGGACAGTGTTTTTCTCTGGAAACACCATATATTTT. Complete variable domain (other parts from reference TRBV19 and TRBJ1-3): DGGITQSPKYLFRKEGQNVTLSCEQNLNHDAMYWYRQDPGQGLRLIYYSQIVNDFQKGDIAEGYSVSREKKESFPLTVTSAQKNPTAFYLCASSIPSGTVFFSGNTIYFGEGSWLTVV.

The CDR3 region has the DNA TGCAGCGTGTCAACGGGGACTAGCGGGATCTATGAGCAGTTCTTC. This encodes CSVSTGTSGIYEQFF. The V call is TRBV29-1, the J call TRBJ2-1; 13 bases are shared with TRBD2. Looked up from germline, CDR1 is SQVTM and CDR2 is ANQGSEA. V was pared by 6 bases and J by 8 bases, with 10 bases of the junction left unmatched. CDR3 length: 15 residues.

This rearrangement joins TRBV15 to TRBJ1-2, with TRBD1 matching 9 bases. CDR1 LNHNV and CDR2 YYDKDF come from the germline V gene (reference sequence). The junction had 3 bases not matched to a gene; V was cut back by 0 bases and J by 7 bases. The CDR3 sequence is 14 residues long. The CDR3 here is CATSRDRDRVGYTF. CDR3 bases: TGTGCCACCAGCAGAGATAGGGACAGGGTTGGCTACACCTTC.